Listed below are T cell receptor beta chains from one sample, sequenced in a study of blood T cell repertoires in COVID-19. Clones were read by immunoSEQ multiplex PCR, and TCRdb kept only the in-frame ones, dropping some. Here the sample spans 150,000 or so clones, over 65% being singletons. The sample was PBMCs or T cells enriched from blood (not recorded which). The receptors stem from a woman in her forties or fifties who had recovered from COVID-19. Each CDR3 is given with its conserved first and last residue. A D gene is named only where the DNA matches it firmly. Clone size is stated in some rows and not others, as once, few, many or a class when expanded.

NA | TRBJ1-6 | few | TRBV6-5 | TGTGCCAGCAGCCTCTCGACAGTTGGTTCACCCCTCCACTTT | CASSLSTVGSPLHF
TRBD1 | TRBJ1-6 | few | TRBV11-3 | TGTGCCAGCAGCTTAGAGAGGGGGCGCAAGAGCTCCTATAATTCACCCCTCCACTTT | CASSLERGRKSSYNSPLHF
TRBD1 | TRBJ1-1 | NA | TRBV30 | TGTGCCTGGAGGAGGGGGACAGCGGTGAACACTGAAGCTTTCTTT | CAWRRGTAVNTEAFF
NA | TRBJ1-2 | NA | TRBV2 | TGTGCCAGCAGTCCAGGGTCCACGGCGAGCTACACCTTC | CASSPGSTASYTF
TRBD1 | TRBJ1-4 | NA | TRBV9 | TGTGCCAGCAGCGTAGCAGGCCCGGACAGGGGAGCAACTAATGAAAAACTGTTTTTT | CASSVAGPDRGATNEKLFF
NA | TRBJ2-4 | NA | TRBV7-2 | TGTGCCAGCAGCTCAATCTCAGTAGCCAAAAACATTCAGTACTTC | CASSSISVAKNIQYF
TRBD2 | TRBJ2-3 | NA | TRBV3-1/TRBV3-2 | TGTGCCAGCAGCCGAACTAGCGGGGTCAAGGGGGATACGCAGTATTTT | CASSRTSGVKGDTQYF
NA | TRBJ1-1 | NA | TRBV6-4 | TGTGCCAGCAGTGCACAGGGATTGAACACTGAAGCTTTCTTT | CASSAQGLNTEAFF
TRBD1 | TRBJ1-1 | NA | TRBV18 | TGTGCCAGCTCACGAGGGACAGGGGATTCCACTGAAGCTTTCTTT | CASSRGTGDSTEAFF
NA | TRBJ1-1 | NA | TRBV12-3/TRBV12-4 | TGTGCCAGCACCTTATCTTCACGGACTGAAGCTTTCTTT | CASTLSSRTEAFF
TRBD1 | TRBJ1-6 | NA | TRBV30 | TGTGCCTGGAGTGCCGGGACAGGGCTTAATTCACCCCTCCACTTT | CAWSAGTGLNSPLHF
NA | TRBJ1-3 | NA | TRBV30 | TGTGCCTGGAAGGAGGGAAACTCTGGAAACACCATATATTTT | CAWKEGNSGNTIYF
TRBD1 | TRBJ1-2 | NA | TRBV19 | TGTGCCAGTAGTGACAGGGGAAGAGATGGCTACACCTTC | CASSDRGRDGYTF
NA | TRBJ2-5 | NA | TRBV19 | TGTGCCAGTAGCACTGCTTGGGGGGATGGAGAGACCCAGTACTTC | CASSTAWGDGETQYF
NA | TRBJ1-6 | few | TRBV6-2/TRBV6-3 | TGTGCCAGCAGTTTTGTCGAACAGTGGAATTCACCCCTCCACTTT | CASSFVEQWNSPLHF
NA | TRBJ2-1 | NA | TRBV11-3 | TGTGCCAGCAGCTCCAACACACAGGGTTACAATGAGCAGTTCTTC | CASSSNTQGYNEQFF
NA | TRBJ1-1 | few | TRBV3-1/TRBV3-2 | TGTGCCAGCAGCCAATATCGGGGGAGGGGAGGAAAAGCTTTCTTT | CASSQYRGRGGKAFF
TRBD1 | TRBJ1-6 | NA | TRBV28 | TGTGCCAGCAGTTTACAGGGACAGGGGGCCTCCTATAATTCACCCCTCCACTTT | CASSLQGQGASYNSPLHF
TRBD1 | TRBJ1-5 | NA | TRBV2 | TGTGCCAGCTGGACAGGGGGCAATCAGCCCCAGCATTTT | CASWTGGNQPQHF
TRBD2 | TRBJ2-3 | NA | TRBV28 | TGTGCCAGCAGCCACGAGACTAGCCCCACAGATACGCAGTATTTT | CASSHETSPTDTQYF